Below are 7 T cell receptor beta chains sequenced from a single sample in a study of shared clonotypes between healthy human individuals. Terminally differentiated effector memory CD45RA+ cells were left out of the naive CD8 fraction, which was CD45RO-negative and positively selected for CCR7. Sequencing was performed with immunoSEQ multiplex PCR; in TCRdb, only in-frame clones are kept and a portion is missing. The profile shows about 1,900,000 clones, just under 95% of them singletons. The sequencing sample was made of naive CD8+ T cells sorted from blood. The receptors derive from a man aged 18 to 30 in good health.

The V gene is TRBV4-1, the J gene TRBJ1-5; perhaps TRBD1 as D (5 bases). With 4 bases removed from V and 2 bases from J, the gap between germline ends came to 9 bases. Germline V gene sequence: CDR1 MGHRA, CDR2 YSYEKL. CDR3 length: 14 amino acids. The chain's CDR3 is CASSPQGGNQPQHF. In nucleotides, the CDR3 is TGCGCCAGCAGCCCCCAGGGTGGCAATCAGCCCCAGCATTTT.

The gene calls are TRBV6-5 and TRBJ1-4; D might be TRBD1 (6 bases). Germline V gene sequence: CDR1 MNHEY, CDR2 SVGAGI. The CDR3 runs 14 residues. The germline V and J ends were trimmed by 2 bases and 7 bases, with 11 bases remaining between them. The CDR3 region is CASSYGGAGEKLFF. The CDR3 DNA sequence: TGTGCCAGCAGTTACGGGGGGGCGGGTGAAAAACTGTTTTTT.

The chain recombines TRBV7-8 with TRBJ1-1; D not certain. CDR3 size: 14 residues. CDR1 is SGHVS and CDR2 is FQNEAQ in the germline V gene. V was clipped by 5 bases and J by 1 base, with 11 bases between them. CDR3 region: CASSLIDRNTEAFF. CDR3 nucleotide sequence: TGTGCCAGCAGCCTAATAGACCGGAACACTGAAGCTTTCTTT.

The chain links TRBV5-1 to TRBJ2-5, with TRBD2 identical over 11 bases. Trimming at V came to 4 bases and at J to 5 bases, leaving 13 bases not matched to a gene. Germline values: CDR1 SGHRS, CDR2 YFSETQ. The CDR3 has 17 amino acids. Here the CDR3 reads CASSPGTSGRAMETQYF. In DNA form, the CDR3 reads TGCGCCAGCAGCCCCGGGACTAGCGGAAGGGCCATGGAGACCCAGTACTTC.

This chain links TRBV7-6 with TRBJ1-1, with D maybe TRBD1 (5 bases). Trimming left V 5 bases short and J 8 bases short, with 21 bases between. The CDR3 contains 15 residues. CDR1 is SGHVS and CDR2 is FNYEAQ in the germline V gene. The CDR3 bases are TGTGCCAGCAGCCTACTACGGGACGGAGGACCCGAAGCTTTCTTT. This encodes CASSLLRDGGPEAFF.

The rearrangement joins TRBV5-6 to TRBJ2-1, with 9 positions matching TRBD2. The CDR3 loop spans 18 amino acids. V trimming: 0 bases; J trimming: 8 bases; junction bases outside the gene matches: 15. The germline CDR1 and CDR2 sequences are SGHDT and YYEEEE. CDR3 loop: CASSLGGGYSGSRHEQFF. Written as DNA, the CDR3 is TGTGCCAGCAGCTTGGGAGGAGGGTATAGCGGGAGTCGGCATGAGCAGTTCTTC.

The table lists this clone with a count of one. The V and J genes are TRBV6-1 and TRBJ2-4; unclear D gene. Trimming stripped 3 bases from V and 3 bases from J, with 3 bases between. The CDR3 is 12 residues long. CDR1 MNHNS and CDR2 SASEGT come from the germline V gene. The CDR3 loop is CASSDYKNIQYF. In nucleotides, the CDR3 is TGTGCCAGCAGTGATTACAAAAACATTCAGTACTTC.